This T cell receptor beta chain was documented in a study of cytomegalovirus exposure and HLA in healthy donors. General study points: Previous analysis showed most TCR beta V segments were productive about 87% or about 30% of the time. The investigators catalogued 150 to 200 TCR beta chains as cytomegalovirus-associated. TCR beta sequences reportedly predicted most subjects' HLA-A and HLA-B alleles accurately.

PCR involved 60 Vbeta and 13 Jbeta primers. The protocol was immunoSEQ multiplex PCR, while the TCRdb copy is restricted to in-frame clones and leaves out a portion. The sample holds over 90,000 clones; around 81% are singletons and the top ten take roughly 5%. There are a few counts of this clone. What it binds is unknown. Sequencing used PBMCs. The TCR sequence derives from a man aged 40-50 years in good health and CMV-seropositive.

In DNA, the CDR3 is TGTGCCAGCAGTCAAGACAGAGACACTGAAGCTTTCTTT. It specifies CASSQDRDTEAFF. The chain combines TRBV5-4 with TRBJ1-1, with D perhaps matching TRBD1 (5 bases). Germline values: CDR1 SGHNT, CDR2 YYREEE (reference sequence). The CDR3 spans 13 residues. Trimming removed 5 bases at V and 3 bases at J, with 11 bases between.